The rows below give T cell receptor beta chains drawn from one sample of a study of blood T cell repertoires in COVID-19. Profiling relied on immunoSEQ multiplex PCR, and the TCRdb table lists in-frame clones only, not all of them. The table includes 300,000 to 350,000 clones, 88% detected once. Sequenced input: peripheral blood. The receptor set was obtained from a woman aged 25 to 39 with COVID-19, enrolled during active disease. The CDR3 runs from the conserved cysteine through the conserved F or W. The D gene is left open where the match is weak. Some rows mark clone size as missing; the rest say once, few, many or name a class of expanded clone.

J: TRBJ1-2; V: TRBV2; D: -; size: -; DNA: TGTGCCAGCAGCATTACAGGGACCTATGGCTACACCTTC; CDR3: CASSITGTYGYTF
J: TRBJ1-2; V: TRBV7-8; D: TRBD1; size: few; DNA: TGTGCCAGCAGCGAACAGGGGAGAGATGGCTACACCTTC; CDR3: CASSEQGRDGYTF
J: TRBJ1-1; V: TRBV4-2; D: -; size: -; DNA: TGTGCCAGCAGCCAAGACAGGGGGAACACTGAAGCTTTCTTT; CDR3: CASSQDRGNTEAFF
J: TRBJ2-7; V: TRBV12-5; D: TRBD1; size: -; DNA: TGTGCTAGTGGCGACAGGGACCCCTACGAGCAGTACTTC; CDR3: CASGDRDPYEQYF
J: TRBJ1-5; V: TRBV6-2/TRBV6-3; D: TRBD1; size: -; DNA: TGTGCCAGCAGTTACGGCGCACAGGGGGCGTTTGGTCAGCCCCAGCATTTT; CDR3: CASSYGAQGAFGQPQHF
J: TRBJ2-3; V: TRBV6-1; D: -; size: -; DNA: TGTGCCAGCAGTGAGGCCGGGGTAGGCACAGATACGCAGTATTTT; CDR3: CASSEAGVGTDTQYF
J: TRBJ1-3; V: TRBV3-1/TRBV3-2; D: -; size: -; DNA: TGTGCCAGCAGCCAAGATTCAGGGTCTGGAAACACCATATATTTT; CDR3: CASSQDSGSGNTIYF
J: TRBJ2-3; V: TRBV11-2; D: -; size: once; DNA: TGTGCCAGCAGCCGACTGGGGAACATGAGGGACACAGATACGCAGTATTTT; CDR3: CASSRLGNMRDTDTQYF
J: TRBJ1-1; V: TRBV6-5; D: -; size: once; DNA: TGTGCCAGTCGGTTTGGGAGGGGTGTGGATGAAGCTTTCTTT; CDR3: CASRFGRGVDEAFF
J: TRBJ2-7; V: TRBV4-2; D: TRBD2; size: -; DNA: TGTGCCAGCAGCCCGCTTAGCGGGGGGGCCTACGAGCAGTACTTC; CDR3: CASSPLSGGAYEQYF
J: TRBJ1-1; V: TRBV5-1; D: TRBD1; size: -; DNA: TGCGCCAGCAGCGAGACAGGGGTCGGGGCGATGAACACTGAAGCTTTCTTT; CDR3: CASSETGVGAMNTEAFF
J: TRBJ1-5; V: TRBV4-1; D: TRBD1; size: -; DNA: TGCGCCAGCAGCCAAGAAGGAGGGGGCGGCAATCAGCCCCAGCATTTT; CDR3: CASSQEGGGGNQPQHF
J: TRBJ1-2; V: TRBV4-2; D: TRBD1; size: -; DNA: TGTGCCAGCAGCCAAGCACAGGGGACCACCTATGGCTACACCTTC; CDR3: CASSQAQGTTYGYTF
J: TRBJ1-1; V: TRBV5-5; D: -; size: -; DNA: TGTGCCAGCAGCATCGGAGACACTGAAGCTTTCTTT; CDR3: CASSIGDTEAFF
J: TRBJ1-1; V: TRBV6-2/TRBV6-3; D: -; size: few; DNA: TGTGCCAGCAGTTACATAGGGACATCCACTGAAGCTTTCTTT; CDR3: CASSYIGTSTEAFF
J: TRBJ1-5; V: TRBV20-1; D: -; size: once; DNA: TGCTGGGGGGGTTTGAAGCAGCCCCAGCATTTT; CDR3: CWGGLKQPQHF
J: TRBJ2-3; V: TRBV6-1; D: -; size: -; DNA: TGTGCCAGCAGTGATTGGACTAGCACAGATACGCAGTATTTT; CDR3: CASSDWTSTDTQYF
J: TRBJ1-2; V: TRBV6-1; D: -; size: -; DNA: TGTGCCAGCAGTGAAGCTAGGGGAGGCTTGCAGGGCTGGTACTATGGCTACACCTTC; CDR3: CASSEARGGLQGWYYGYTF
J: TRBJ1-3; V: TRBV19; D: -; size: -; DNA: TGTGCCACCCATCGGGGAAACACCATATATTTT; CDR3: CATHRGNTIYF
J: TRBJ2-2; V: TRBV7-2; D: TRBD2; size: -; DNA: TGTGCCAGCAGCTTAAATCGCGGGGGGGCCGCAGGGGAGCTGTTTTTT; CDR3: CASSLNRGGAAGELFF
J: TRBJ2-1; V: TRBV29-1; D: TRBD2; size: -; DNA: TGCAGCGCTCAGCGGGGGGCTAACAATGAGCAGTTCTTC; CDR3: CSAQRGANNEQFF
J: TRBJ1-2; V: TRBV9; D: TRBD1; size: -; DNA: TGTGCCAGCAGCACCACAGGGGGTAACTATGGCTACACCTTC; CDR3: CASSTTGGNYGYTF
J: TRBJ2-5; V: TRBV2; D: TRBD2; size: -; DNA: TGTGCCAGCAGTGAAGCACTAGCGGGGGTAGAGACCCAGTACTTC; CDR3: CASSEALAGVETQYF
J: TRBJ1-6; V: TRBV7-8; D: TRBD1; size: once; DNA: TGTGCCAGCAGCTTGCGGAAACAGGGGTATAATTCACCCCTCCACTTT; CDR3: CASSLRKQGYNSPLHF
J: TRBJ2-3; V: TRBV11-3; D: -; size: once; DNA: TGTGCCAGCAGGGCACGGGCAGATACGCAGTATTTT; CDR3: CASRARADTQYF
J: TRBJ1-5; V: TRBV10-1; D: -; size: -; DNA: TGCGCCAGCAATCGGCCCCAGCATTTT; CDR3: CASNRPQHF
J: TRBJ2-5; V: TRBV28; D: TRBD1; size: -; DNA: TGTGCCAGCAGTTTAACCGGGACAGGCCCAGGGGAGACCCAGTACTTC; CDR3: CASSLTGTGPGETQYF
J: TRBJ1-3; V: TRBV6-1; D: -; size: few; DNA: TGTGCCAGCAGTGAAGGGTTGGGGCGCGGAACCACCATATATTTT; CDR3: CASSEGLGRGTTIYF
J: TRBJ1-2; V: TRBV18; D: TRBD1; size: once; DNA: TGTGCCAGCTCACCACCCCCCTACAGGGACAGGGTTCCGCTTAACCATGGCTACACCTTC; CDR3: CASSPPPYRDRVPLNHGYTF
J: TRBJ2-6; V: TRBV4-1; D: -; size: -; DNA: TGCGCCAGCAGCCAGTCCCACGGAGAACCTGGGGCCAACGTCCTGACTTTC; CDR3: CASSQSHGEPGANVLTF
J: TRBJ1-2; V: TRBV6-1; D: TRBD1; size: -; DNA: TGTGCCAGCAGTGAAGCGAGGGGGCCCTATGGCTACACCTTC; CDR3: CASSEARGPYGYTF
J: TRBJ1-2; V: TRBV19; D: TRBD1; size: -; DNA: TGTGCCAGTACGGGGACAGGTTATGGCTACACCTTC; CDR3: CASTGTGYGYTF
J: TRBJ2-1; V: TRBV11-3; D: -; size: once; DNA: TGTGCCAGCAGCCCAGGAGGGCATGAGCAGTTCTTC; CDR3: CASSPGGHEQFF
J: TRBJ2-1; V: TRBV24-1; D: TRBD2; size: -; DNA: TGTGCCACCAGTGATCCCTCTCCCACTAGCGGAGGAGACAATGAGCAGTTCTTC; CDR3: CATSDPSPTSGGDNEQFF